The source of this T cell receptor beta chain is a study of technical replicates of blood from a handful of donors. Method: immunoSEQ multiplex PCR; TCRdb's copy keeps in-frame clones and lacks some. The sample includes about 83,000 clones, around 96% of them seen just once. The V gene lost 5 bases and the J gene lost 6 bases, with 8 bases spanning the gap. This CDR3 is 11 amino acids long. Germline V gene lookup returns CDR1 SEHNR and CDR2 FQNEAQ (reference sequence). Only one count was recorded for this clone. This clonotype was sampled from a human donor in good health. Material for sequencing was T cells isolated from PBMCs. The chain joins TRBV7-9 to TRBJ2-7, with D hard to call. CDR3 sequence: CASSAAGEQYF. In DNA form, the CDR3 reads TGTGCCAGCAGCGCTGCAGGCGAGCAGTACTTC.